The subject of this entry is one T cell receptor beta chain. The data derive from a study of blood T cell repertoires in COVID-19. Original methodology: Using reference gene primer amplification, nucleated cell counts were estimated. The assay was immunoSEQ multiplex PCR, and TCRdb's table has in-frame clones only and misses some. The DNA gave D and trimming, while V, J and clone size come from that table. Of about 110,000 clones listed, about 87% were seen once; the top ten hold about 6.8%. Germline lookup yields CDR1 MNHNS and CDR2 SASEGT. J was trimmed by 5 bases and V by 2 bases; bases with no gene match: 9. This CDR3 spans 16 amino acids.

The chain combines TRBV6-1 with TRBJ1-5, with TRBD1 matching 7 bases. The sample consisted of peripheral blood. The TCR was taken from a man aged 50 or older with active or convalescent COVID-19. Here the CDR3 DNA reads TGTGCCAGCAGTGAACAGACGGGCAGGGGGTATCAGCCCCAGCATTTT. Its translation is CASSEQTGRGYQPQHF.